A single T cell receptor (beta chain) is shown here with its context. Its antigen is as yet unknown. This sample is part of a study of identical twins. Study-wide points: With abundant cord blood beta clonotypes, insertions were fewer; memory repertoires showed no such pattern.

A single record per CDR3 protein comes from TCRdb applying MiXCR to the 5' RACE reads. This sample yields hundreds of thousands of distinct CDR3 sequences, of which 12% are seen a single time; around 1.6% belongs to the top ten. These data were likewise used in another study, on yellow fever vaccine responses in identical twins.

Sequenced input: PBMCs. This sequence originates from a woman younger than 30 in good health.

The CDR3 here is CSGTSRTGELFF. In DNA, the CDR3 is TGCAGTGGGACGTCGAGGACCGGGGAGCTGTTTTTT. J is TRBJ2-2 and V is TRBV20-1; the D is unclear. The V gene lost 7 bases and the J gene lost 5 bases, with 11 bases spanning the gap. The germline V gene has CDR1 DFQATT and CDR2 SNEGSKA (reference sequence). The CDR3 extends over 12 amino acids.